The clone carrying this T cell receptor beta chain was recorded many times. These data originate in a study of blood T cell repertoires in COVID-19. The overall study: Sample material is recorded as cDNA or gDNA derived from T cells, B-cell-depleted T cells, or PBMCs.

As processed by the authors: Nucleated cell number was recorded as an estimate derived from reference gene primer amplification. Clones were read by immunoSEQ multiplex PCR, and TCRdb kept only the in-frame ones, dropping some. V and J calls and clone size are those listed in that table; D and trimming were worked out from the DNA. The sample holds 210,000 or so clones, around 82% seen once. The CDR3 length is 15 residues. The V gene's germline CDR1 is ENHRY and CDR2 SYGVKD. V lost 5 bases to trimming and J lost 0 bases, with 8 bases between them. The sample comprised peripheral blood. This sequence was found in a man aged 50-59 years with active or convalescent COVID-19. This chain joins TRBV10-3 and TRBJ2-6; weak D call: TRBD1 (5 bases). The CDR3 nucleotides read TGTGCCATCAGTAAACAGGCCTCTGGGGCCAACGTCCTGACTTTC. Translated, it gives CAISKQASGANVLTF.